This T cell receptor beta chain emerged from a study of T cell repertoires in cytomegalovirus infection. TCRdb re-called the reads with MiXCR, one entry per CDR3 protein. This sample has about 830,000 distinct CDR3 sequences, with 32% found just once. This clonotype has only a few counts. Its antigen is as yet unknown. Per the germline V gene, CDR1 is SGDLS and CDR2 is YYNGEE. The CDR3 is 15 amino acids. V lost 4 bases, J lost 7 bases, and 6 bases stayed unmatched. The sequencing here drew on cultured CD8+ T cells from PBMCs, taken from culture after CMV antigen stimulation. The gene calls are TRBV9 and TRBJ2-1, with 12 bases identical to TRBD1. This sequence originates from a human donor in good health (CMV status not recorded). Some clones in this sample may be carry-over from other donors' samples. CDR3 bases: TGTGCCAGCAGCAACCGGGACAGGGGGCTTAATGAGCAGTTCTTC. The encoded protein is CASSNRDRGLNEQFF.